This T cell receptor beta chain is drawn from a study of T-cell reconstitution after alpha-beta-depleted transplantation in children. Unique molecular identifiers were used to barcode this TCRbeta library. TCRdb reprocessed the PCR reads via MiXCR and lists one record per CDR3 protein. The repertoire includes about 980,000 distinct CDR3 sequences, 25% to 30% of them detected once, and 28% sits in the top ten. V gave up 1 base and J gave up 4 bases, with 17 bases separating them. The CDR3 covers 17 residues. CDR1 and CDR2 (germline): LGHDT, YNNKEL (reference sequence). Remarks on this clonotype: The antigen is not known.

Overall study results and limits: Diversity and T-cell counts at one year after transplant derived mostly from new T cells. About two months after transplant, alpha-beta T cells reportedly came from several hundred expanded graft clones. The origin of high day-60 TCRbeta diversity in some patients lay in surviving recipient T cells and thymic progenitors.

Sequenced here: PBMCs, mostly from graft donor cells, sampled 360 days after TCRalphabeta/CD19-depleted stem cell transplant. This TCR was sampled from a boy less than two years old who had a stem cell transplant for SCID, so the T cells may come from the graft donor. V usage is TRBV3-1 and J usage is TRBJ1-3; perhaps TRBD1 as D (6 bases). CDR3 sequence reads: CASSQVQGRGTGNTIYF. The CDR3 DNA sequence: TGTGCCAGCAGCCAAGTTCAGGGAAGGGGGACCGGAAACACCATATATTTT.